This passage covers 14 T cell receptor beta chains from one sample sequenced in a study of blood T cell repertoires in COVID-19. Some clones are missing from TCRdb's copy, which holds only in-frame ones; the method was immunoSEQ multiplex PCR. The sample lists some 94,000 clones, approximately 90% seen once, with approximately 20% in the top ten. Source material: peripheral blood. These receptors all come from a woman aged 55-69 years with COVID-19, enrolled during active disease.

In its sample, this clone was seen a few times. J is TRBJ1-6 and V is TRBV9; D ambiguous. V dropped 4 bases and J dropped 8 bases, with 28 bases sitting between them. The CDR3 length is 19 residues. In germline, CDR1 is SGDLS, CDR2 YYNGEE. CDR3 DNA: TGTGCCAGCAGCCTGAGAGAGGGCCACCCGAAGGTGTTGGATTCACCCCTCCACTTT. This sequence encodes CASSLREGHPKVLDSPLHF.

The CDR3 sequence is CASSLFGGASDYGYTF. The CDR3 coding sequence is TGTGCCAGCAGCTTATTCGGGGGGGCGTCGGACTATGGCTACACCTTC. The rearrangement uses TRBV7-2 and TRBJ1-2; TRBD1 might be the D (6 bases). The CDR3 runs to 16 residues. Germline values: CDR1 SGHTA, CDR2 FQGNSA. V dropped 2 bases and J dropped 3 bases, with 16 bases sitting between them. Using reference TRBV7-2 and TRBJ1-2 for the parts outside the CDR3, the full variable domain is GAGVSQSPSNKVTEKGKDVELRCDPISGHTALYWYRQSLGQGLEFLIYFQGNSAPDKSGLPSDRFSAERTGGSVSTLTIQRTQQEDSAVYLCASSLFGGASDYGYTFGSGTRLTVV.

The chain carries TRBV9 and TRBJ2-3; D not resolved. Germline CDR1 and CDR2: SGDLS and YYNGEE. With 1 base removed from V and 0 bases from J, the gap between germline ends came to 3 bases. The CDR3 spans 13 residues. CDR3 region: CASSVSSTDTQYF. In DNA form, the CDR3 reads TGTGCCAGCAGCGTATCTAGCACAGATACGCAGTATTTT. Drawing the rest from reference TRBV9 and TRBJ2-3, the complete variable domain is DSGVTQTPKHLITATGQRVTLRCSPRSGDLSVYWYQQSLDQGLQFLIQYYNGEERAKGNILERFSAQQFPDLHSELNLSSLELGDSALYFCASSVSSTDTQYFGPGTRLTVL.

The chain employs TRBV30 and TRBJ2-2, with TRBD1 matching 8 bases. The CDR3 covers 15 residues. Germline V gives CDR1 GTSNPN, CDR2 SVGIG (reference sequence). V trimming: 2 bases; J trimming: 1 base; junction bases outside the gene matches: 3. The CDR3 sequence: CAWSSGQVNTGELFF. As DNA, the CDR3 is TGTGCCTGGAGTTCGGGACAGGTGAACACCGGGGAGCTGTTTTTT. The variable domain in full, with the rest retrieved from reference TRBV30 and TRBJ2-2, is SQTIHQWPATLVQPVGSPLSLECTVEGTSNPNLYWYRQAAGRGLQLLFYSVGIGQISSEVPQNLSASRPQDRQFILSSKKLLLSDSGFYLCAWSSGQVNTGELFFGEGSRLTVL.

This sequence joins TRBV6-2 or TRBV6-3 and TRBJ2-7; possible D gene TRBD2, 5 bases. The germline V gene encodes CDR1 MNHEY and CDR2 SVGEGT. CDR3 length: 14 amino acids. V dropped 1 base and J dropped 4 bases, with 11 bases sitting between them. The CDR3 reads CASSYLVGVYEQYF. CDR3 nucleotide sequence: TGTGCCAGCAGTTACTTGGTCGGGGTGTACGAGCAGTACTTC.

In DNA, the CDR3 is TGTGCCAGCAGCTTAGACACTAGCGGGGGGGTAGAAGAGACCCAGTACTTC. Residues: CASSLDTSGGVEETQYF. The chain is built from TRBV7-2 and TRBJ2-5; TRBD2 agrees at 13 bases. Per germline, CDR1 SGHTA and CDR2 FQGNSA. With V trimmed by 1 base and J by 3 bases, 5 bases remained unmatched. CDR3 size: 17 residues.

This clone was recorded only once. This chain connects TRBV19 to TRBJ2-1; D is possibly TRBD1 (5 bases). This CDR3 has 12 residues. Germline lookup yields CDR1 LNHDA and CDR2 SQIVND (reference sequence). V dropped 5 bases and J dropped 13 bases, with 15 bases sitting between them. The CDR3 DNA reads as TGTGCCAGTAGTTTACGTGGGGCTGAACAGTTCTTC. This encodes CASSLRGAEQFF.

The rearrangement uses TRBV10-2 and TRBJ2-2, with TRBD1 identical over 7 bases. V dropped 6 bases and J dropped 6; count of bases not matched to a gene: 10. The germline CDR1 and CDR2 sequences are WSHSY and SAAADI. This CDR3 spans 15 amino acids. CDR3 loop: CASRQDRVWAGELFF. Written as DNA, the CDR3 is TGCGCCAGCAGACAAGACAGGGTGTGGGCCGGGGAGCTGTTTTTT.

The chain joins TRBV30 to TRBJ2-7; 7 bases map to TRBD1. Germline CDR1 is GTSNPN and CDR2 is SVGIG (reference sequence). This CDR3 has 16 amino acids. Unmatched junction bases numbered 12, after V lost 4 bases and J lost 0 bases. The CDR3 is CAWISGTEKASYEQYF. CDR3 DNA: TGTGCCTGGATTTCCGGGACAGAAAAAGCCTCCTACGAGCAGTACTTC.

This clone was detected once. The chain employs TRBV18 and TRBJ2-1; D call uncertain. The length of the CDR3 is 14 residues. V was trimmed by 2 bases and J by 6 bases, leaving 11 bases between them. Germline V gene lookup returns CDR1 KGHSH and CDR2 LQKENI. Written as DNA, the CDR3 is TGTGCCAGCTCACCAGGGCAGATTATCAATGAGCAGTTCTTC. Translation: CASSPGQIINEQFF. Supplemented by reference TRBV18 and TRBJ2-1, the full variable domain reads NAGVMQNPRHLVRRRGQEARLRCSPMKGHSHVYWYRQLPEEGLKFMVYLQKENIIDESGMPKERFSAEFPKEGPSILRIQQVVRGDSAAYFCASSPGQIINEQFFGPGTRLTVL.

This chain connects TRBV4-1 to TRBJ2-3; D unresolved. CDR1 and CDR2 (germline): MGHRA, YSYEKL. This CDR3 is 12 amino acids long. The germline V and J ends were trimmed by 3 bases and 6 bases, with 7 bases remaining between them. The CDR3 loop reads CASSHPRDTQYF. DNA of the CDR3: TGCGCCAGCAGCCACCCCCGGGATACGCAGTATTTT.

This chain joins TRBV2 and TRBJ1-1; unclear D gene. Trimming took off 5 bases at V and 6 bases at J, with 10 bases between the two ends. CDR3 size: 12 residues. Germline-derived CDR1 and CDR2 are SNHLY and FYNNEI. CDR3 loop: CASSLLQPEAFF. CDR3 bases: TGTGCCAGCAGTCTCTTACAGCCTGAAGCTTTCTTT.

V is TRBV10-3 and J is TRBJ2-3; 11 positions agree with TRBD2. There are 17 residues in the CDR3. Per germline, CDR1 ENHRY and CDR2 SYGVKD. Germline trimming cut 11 bases from V and 3 bases from J; bases unmatched to any gene: 16. The CDR3 sequence: CAASSRRLAGKTDTQYF. In nucleotides, the CDR3 is TGTGCCGCCAGCTCTCGCAGACTAGCGGGGAAGACAGATACGCAGTATTTT.

The rearrangement uses TRBV7-6 and TRBJ2-2; 10 bases agree with TRBD2. Unmatched junction bases numbered 6, after V lost 5 bases and J lost 3 bases. CDR3 length: 16 residues. The germline gives CDR1 SGHVS, CDR2 FNYEAQ. The CDR3 DNA reads as TGTGCCAGCAGCCCTCTAGCGGGGGTAGACACCGGGGAGCTGTTTTTT. It encodes CASSPLAGVDTGELFF. Based on the CDR3 plus reference TRBV7-6 and TRBJ2-2, the full variable domain is GAGVSQSPRYKVTKRGQDVALRCDPISGHVSLYWYRQALGQGPEFLTYFNYEAQQDKSGLPNDRFSAERPEGSISTLTIQRTEQRDSAMYRCASSPLAGVDTGELFFGEGSRLTVL.